This T cell receptor (beta chain) was sequenced for a study of shared clonotypes between healthy human individuals. The overall study: Aged between 18 and 49, the donors were a couple of women and a few men.

The junction had 5 bases not matched to a gene; V was cut back by 5 bases and J by 2 bases. The CDR3 runs 14 residues. The germline CDR1 and CDR2 sequences are MNHNS and SASEGT. Concerning this clone itself: Its antigen is undetermined.

When replicate PCRs were run on sorted subsets, they used 200 to 250 ng DNA, about 30,000 T cell genomes. As handled by the study authors: Sequence data from immunoSEQ were junction-only and lacked quality scores; consequently, filtering differed. The assay was immunoSEQ multiplex PCR, and TCRdb's table has in-frame clones only and misses some. V and J calls plus clone size are reproduced from that table; the DNA served to infer D and trimming. This sample has over a million clones; around three quarters occur once, and the top ten carry approximately 0.5%. General study findings and limits: Depth was large, yet rarefaction showed that sorted-subset sequencing was incomplete.

The receptor was derived from a man between 18 and 35 years old in good health. Some clones in this sample may be carry-over from other donors' samples. The sequenced sample consisted of memory CD4+ T cells from PBMCs. Subset described: CD45RA-negative fraction. The rearrangement joins TRBV6-1 to TRBJ2-7; 8 bases map to TRBD1. CDR3 coding DNA: TGTGCCAGCAGTCTGGGACAGGTCGCCTACGAGCAGTACTTC. This translates into CASSLGQVAYEQYF.